This T cell receptor beta chain was recovered during a study of blood T cells in healthy people across ages. For the study at large: T cells yielded about one barcoded beta molecule per two cells through template switching.

A second PCR, run for about 6 to 11 cycles, used a sample-barcoded 5' primer plus a J-beta primer mix. TCRdb ran MiXCR on the 5' RACE reads and lists one entry per CDR3 protein. The sample carries around 1,900,000 distinct CDR3 sequences, about 39% recorded once. They isolated at least 7 million PBMCs from each sample. The CDR3 covers 13 residues. Germline V gene sequence: CDR1 SEHNR, CDR2 FQNEAQ (reference sequence). This rearrangement joins TRBV7-9 to TRBJ2-4, with D maybe TRBD1 (6 bases). The J call may be wrong; the DNA end is better matched by TRBJ2-7. The sequence was collected from a human donor in good health. The sequenced material came from blood. CDR3 nucleotides: TGTGCCAGCAGCTTGGGGGCGTCCCACGAGCAGTACTTC. It specifies CASSLGASHEQYF.